What follows describes a single T cell receptor beta chain. As yet, its antigen is unknown. This entry is derived from a study of cytomegalovirus exposure and HLA in healthy donors. Study-wide context: Assignment to the Caucasian-associated ancestry cluster applied to approximately 80% of the 300 to 500 genotyped donors. Study-wide findings and caveats: As a later analysis revealed, the rate of TCR association differed by HLA locus, with DRB1 most and HLA-C fewest.

The PCR ran on 60 Vbeta and 13 Jbeta primers. Some clones are missing from TCRdb's copy, which holds only in-frame ones; the method was immunoSEQ multiplex PCR. The data hold around 110,000 clones, with 66% observed a single time. V shed 3 bases and J 6 bases; nucleotides not matched to a gene: 5. The CDR3 covers 15 residues. The germline CDR1 and CDR2 sequences are SEHNR and FQNEAQ (reference sequence). Sequenced input: PBMCs. This clonotype was obtained from a man aged 18 to 29 in good health and CMV-seronegative. The J gene is TRBJ2-1, the V gene TRBV7-9; TRBD2 aligns across 10 bases. CDR3 sequence: CASSLSSGGLNEQFF. The CDR3 bases are TGTGCCAGCAGCTTGTCTAGCGGGGGCCTCAATGAGCAGTTCTTC.